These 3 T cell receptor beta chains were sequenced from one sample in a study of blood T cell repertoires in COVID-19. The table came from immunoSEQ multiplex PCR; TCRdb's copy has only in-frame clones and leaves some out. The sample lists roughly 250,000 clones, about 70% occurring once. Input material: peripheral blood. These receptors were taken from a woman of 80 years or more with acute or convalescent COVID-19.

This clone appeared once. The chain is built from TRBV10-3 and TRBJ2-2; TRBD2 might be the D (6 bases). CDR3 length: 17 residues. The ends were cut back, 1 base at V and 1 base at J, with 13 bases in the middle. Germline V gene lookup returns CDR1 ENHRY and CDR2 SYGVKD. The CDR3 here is CAISEFGGRGNTGELFF. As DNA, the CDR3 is TGTGCCATCAGTGAGTTCGGAGGGCGGGGGAACACCGGGGAGCTGTTTTTT.

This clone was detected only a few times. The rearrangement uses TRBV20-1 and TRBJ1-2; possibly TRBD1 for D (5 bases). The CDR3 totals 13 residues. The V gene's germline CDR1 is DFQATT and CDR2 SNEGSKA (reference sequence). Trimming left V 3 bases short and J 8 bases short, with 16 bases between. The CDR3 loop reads CSASGGLGSGYTF. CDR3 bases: TGCAGTGCTAGTGGGGGACTCGGCTCAGGCTACACCTTC.

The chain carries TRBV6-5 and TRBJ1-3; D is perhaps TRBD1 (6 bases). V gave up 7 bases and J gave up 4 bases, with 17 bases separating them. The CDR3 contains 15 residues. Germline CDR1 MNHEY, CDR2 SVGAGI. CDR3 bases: TGTGCCAGCAAGCTGGACAGTGGCCCCGGAAACACCATATATTTT. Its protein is CASKLDSGPGNTIYF.